The entry below gives a single T cell receptor beta chain sequence along with its context. The data derive from a study of OX40 agonist ivuxolimab in advanced cancers. Across the whole study: Dose-escalation cases comprised hepatocellular carcinoma, melanoma, renal cell or head and neck cancer. Partial responses were observed in three patients, of whom one had hepatocellular carcinoma and two had cutaneous melanoma.

Blood draws occurred at baseline, cycle 4 day 1, and cycle 7 day 1. V gave up 4 bases and J gave up 2 bases; unmatched junction bases: 16. Germline lookup yields CDR1 LGHNA and CDR2 YSLEER. The CDR3 is made up of 19 amino acids. The repertoire was sequenced with immunoSEQ multiplex PCR; TCRdb's copy has only in-frame clones and lacks some. The sample shows tens of thousands of clones, over 65% of them seen only once. The receptor comes from an adult with an advanced solid tumor such as melanoma, head and neck, liver or kidney cancer. The sample was CD4+ or CD8+ T cells sorted from blood, taken in a trial of the OX40 agonist ivuxolimab. This chain uses TRBV4-3 with TRBJ2-7; 11 bases align to TRBD1. CDR3 DNA sequence: TGCGCCAGCAGCCTGCAAAGCGCCCGGACAGGGGGCCTTGCCTACGAGCAGTACTTC. Translated, it gives CASSLQSARTGGLAYEQYF.